This TCR beta chain was sequenced during a study of OX40 agonist ivuxolimab in advanced cancers. Study background: A diagnosis of hepatocellular carcinoma, melanoma, renal cell or head and neck cancer was present in dose-escalation patients. Three dose-escalation patients had partial responses: one with hepatocellular carcinoma and two with cutaneous melanoma.

Data came from immunoSEQ multiplex PCR; TCRdb stores just in-frame clones and leaves some out. The sample includes around 40,000 clones, around nine tenths of them seen just once. Trimming removed 2 bases from V and 1 base from J; junction bases left unmatched: 7. This CDR3 spans 16 amino acids. Germline V gives CDR1 MNHEY, CDR2 SVGAGI. This receptor was identified in an adult with an advanced solid tumor such as melanoma, head and neck, liver or kidney cancer. The sequencing here drew on CD4+ or CD8+ T cells sorted from blood, taken in a trial of the OX40 agonist ivuxolimab. The chain is built from TRBV6-5 and TRBJ2-5; 7 bases are shared with TRBD1. CDR3 DNA: TGTGCCAGCAGTTACGGGGTGGGGGACAGCCAAGAGACCCAGTACTTC. It specifies CASSYGVGDSQETQYF.